What follows are 32 T cell receptor beta chains derived from one specimen sequenced in a study of tumor-infiltrating lymphocytes in primary liver carcinoma. Blood RNA came from unsorted whole blood; germline DNA was also extracted. The input was 450 to 500 ng total RNA; TCR beta cDNA was made from it with a constant-region primer. Researchers made the TCR beta libraries by running three nested multiplex PCR rounds with slightly modified ARM-PCR. TRBV1-TRBV30 forward primers paired with a C-beta reverse primer drove the first two PCR rounds, about 10 cycles each. Each CDR3 protein is one row after TCRdb ran MiXCR on the multiplex PCR reads. The repertoire has 310,000 or so distinct CDR3 sequences, 50% to 60% of them found once; the top ten carry over 15%. Sequencing was done on a sample of peripheral blood. All receptors derive from a woman in her 30s with primary liver carcinoma and hepatitis B virus infection.

This clonotype showed up just a few times. The gene calls are TRBV12-3 or TRBV12-4 and TRBJ1-2; 7 bases agree with TRBD1. The CDR3 runs to 16 residues. V trimming: 4 bases; J trimming: 4 bases; junction bases outside the gene matches: 12. The CDR3 spells CASSSRRRQGGYGYTF. The CDR3 DNA reads TGTGCCAGCAGTTCCCGACGTCGACAGGGTGGCTATGGCTACACCTTC.

Remarks on this clonotype: The junction shows a germline mismatch at one end, possibly a read error. The rearrangement links TRBV4-1 to TRBJ1-6; D unclear. Germline V gene data show CDR1 as MGHRA and CDR2 as YSYEKL. This CDR3 has 15 amino acids. This CDR3 is CASSRDSSRDSPLHF. CDR3 nucleotide sequence: TGTGCCAGCAGCCGAGATAGCTCAAGGGATTCACCCCTCCACTTT.

This clonotype has at least ten counts. The chain has TRBV6-5 and TRBJ1-1; 9 bases match TRBD1. CDR1 and CDR2 from the germline V gene are MNHEY and SVGAGI. CDR3 length: 14 amino acids. The J segment lost 3 bases and the V segment lost 6 bases, leaving 5 bases of the junction unmatched. The CDR3 nucleotides read TGTGCCAGCAGCAGAGACAGGGGGGACACTGAAGCTTTCTTT. This sequence encodes CASSRDRGDTEAFF.

This clonotype is a singleton in its sample. A much larger clone lies a single base off, so this may be a read error. This rearrangement joins TRBV12-3 or TRBV12-4 to TRBJ2-7; possibly TRBD1 for D (7 bases). This CDR3 has 16 amino acids. The CDR3 is CASSSQGGGPSYGQYF. The CDR3 nucleotides are TGTGCCAGCAGTTCCCAGGGGGGCGGCCCCTCCTACGGGCAGTACTTC.

This clonotype was detected a few times. This sequence may be a read error, since a much larger clone differs from it by one base. CDR3 bases: TGTGCCAGCAACCAAGGCGAGGGAAGCGGCCCTCGGGGGCAGTACTTC. It translates to CASNQGEGSGPRGQYF. The V and J genes are TRBV4-2 and TRBJ2-7, with D possibly TRBD2 on 5 matching bases. CDR1 LGHNA and CDR2 YNFKEQ come from the germline V gene. This CDR3 has 16 residues.

This clonotype was counted at least ten times. V gene TRBV6-1 combines with J gene TRBJ1-5; 8 bases line up with TRBD1. Germline lookup yields CDR1 MNHNS and CDR2 SASEGT. The junction had 7 bases not matched to a gene; V was cut back by 8 bases and J by 7 bases. This CDR3 is built from 13 residues. The CDR3 region is CASSVDRGQPQHF. CDR3 nucleotide sequence: TGTGCCAGCTCTGTTGACAGGGGCCAGCCCCAGCATTTT.

This clonotype was seen more than once but under ten times. This rearrangement joins TRBV6-1 to TRBJ2-2, with D tentatively TRBD1 (5 bases). The length of the CDR3 is 15 residues. V shed 6 bases and J shed 1 base, with 12 bases lying between them. CDR1 and CDR2 from the germline V gene are MNHNS and SASEGT. As DNA, the CDR3 is TGTGCCAGCAGATCAAGACAGCTGAACACCGGGGAGCTGTTTTTT. It is translated as CASRSRQLNTGELFF.

V and J are TRBV23-1 and TRBJ2-7; D may be TRBD2 (6 bases). TRBV23-1 belongs to the ORF category, with a function that is uncertain. This CDR3 is 17 amino acids long. Trimming removed 0 bases at V and 0 bases at J, with 15 bases between. CDR3 amino acids: CASSQSGIGTDSYEQYF. DNA for the CDR3: TGCGCCAGCAGTCAATCAGGGATTGGGACTGACTCCTACGAGCAGTACTTC.

About this clonotype itself: The junction departs from germline at one end; a sequencing error may be responsible. V gene TRBV12-3 or TRBV12-4 combines with J gene TRBJ1-3; D is unclear. The CDR3 is 15 residues long. CDR3 DNA: TGTGCCAGCAGTCACCGCACGAGCTTTGGAAACCCCATATATTTT. Residues: CASSHRTSFGNPIYF.

Remarks on this clonotype: A much larger clone is a single base away; this may be a read error. J is TRBJ2-7 and V is TRBV29-1; the D is unclear. Per germline, CDR1 SQVTM and CDR2 ANQGSEA. The CDR3 totals 13 residues. The ends were cut back, 7 bases at V and 5 bases at J, with 18 bases in the middle. The CDR3 DNA follows: TGCAGCGCTGACCCGGGCGTCCCCCACGAGCAGTACTTC. Its translation: CSADPGVPHEQYF.

As to this clonotype: Compared with germline, one end of the junction differs, possibly owing to a read error. The rearrangement joins TRBV4-1 to TRBJ2-5, with D perhaps matching TRBD2 (6 bases). Germline-derived CDR1 and CDR2 are MGHRA and YSYEKL. The CDR3 totals 13 residues. This CDR3 is CAISQGRLETQYF. The CDR3 DNA reads as TGCGCCATCAGCCAAGGCAGACTAGAGACCCAATACTTC.

This clonotype occurred a few times. The genes are TRBV28 and TRBJ2-7, with no clear D. Germline CDR1 MDHEN, CDR2 SYDVKM. The CDR3 is 14 residues long. Trimming cost V 2 bases and J 2 bases, with 10 bases left between them. CDR3 loop: CASSLGRAAYEQYF. DNA for the CDR3: TGTGCCAGCAGTTTAGGTCGGGCCGCCTACGAGCAGTACTTC.

This chain uses TRBV6-5 with TRBJ2-4; possible D gene TRBD1, 5 bases. V was clipped by 0 bases and J by 9 bases, with 9 bases between them. The CDR3 is made up of 13 amino acids. Germline loops: CDR1 MNHEY, CDR2 SVGAGI. In nucleotides, the CDR3 is TGTGCCAGCAGTTACTCTTGTGGGGCCATTCAGTACTTC. Amino acids: CASSYSCGAIQYF.

V usage is TRBV6-6 and J usage is TRBJ2-4; a possible D gene is TRBD1 (5 bases). Germline V gene lookup returns CDR1 MNHNY and CDR2 SVGAGI (reference sequence). V lost 0 bases and J lost 1, with 13 bases in between. The CDR3 sequence is 17 residues long. CDR3 DNA: TGTGCCAGCAGTTACTCGACGTCAGGGATCGCCAAAAACATTCAGTACTTC. This gives the protein CASSYSTSGIAKNIQYF.

On this clonotype: Being one base from a much bigger clone, this may be a read error. This chain connects TRBV4-1 to TRBJ1-2, with 7 positions matching TRBD1. The germline gives CDR1 MGHRA, CDR2 YSYEKL. The CDR3 runs to 14 residues. CDR3 nucleotide sequence: TGCGCCAGCAGCCAAGATAGGGGGCGTTTCACCTACATCTTC. Protein sequence: CASSQDRGRFTYIF.

This chain links TRBV12-3 or TRBV12-4 with TRBJ2-7, with D possibly TRBD1 on 5 matching bases. Trimming took off 2 bases at V and 0 bases at J, with 11 bases between the two ends. This CDR3 comprises 15 residues. CDR3 amino acids: CASSLSRGASYEQYF. The DNA of the CDR3 is TGTGCCAGCAGTTTATCAAGGGGCGCCTCCTACGAGCAGTACTTC.

This clonotype was found a few times. This rearrangement joins TRBV7-8 to TRBJ2-2; 10 nucleotides align to TRBD2. V gave up 0 bases and J gave up 4 bases; unmatched junction bases: 5. The CDR3 contains 17 residues. CDR1 and CDR2 (germline): SGHVS, FQNEAQ. CDR3 loop: CASSLAPLAGATGELFF. CDR3 bases: TGTGCCAGCAGCTTAGCGCCTCTAGCGGGGGCCACCGGGGAGCTGTTTTTT. Full variable domain (rest looked up from reference TRBV7-8 and TRBJ2-2): GAGVSQSPRYKVAKRGQDVALRCDPISGHVSLFWYQQALGQGPEFLTYFQNEAQLDKSGLPSDRFFAERPEGSVSTLKIQRTQQEDSAVYLCASSLAPLAGATGELFFGEGSRLTVL.

This chain uses TRBV11-1 with TRBJ2-7; a weak D match, TRBD2 (5 bases). CDR1 is SGHAT, CDR2 FQDESV, per germline (reference sequence). The CDR3 is 13 residues long. V was shortened by 5 bases and J by 13 bases, with 21 bases between the two germline ends. In DNA, the CDR3 is TGTGCCAGCAGCCCACGTGCGGGCTACGGGCAATACTTC. Its translation is CASSPRAGYGQYF. Looking up the rest from reference TRBV11-1 and TRBJ2-7 gives the full variable domain: EAEVAQSPRYKITEKSQAVAFWCDPISGHATLYWYRQILGQGPELLVQFQDESVVDDSQLPKDRFSAERLKGVDSTLKIQPAELGDSAMYLCASSPRAGYGQYFGPGTRLTVT.

This clonotype occurred once. It is likely a read error, because the conserved phenylalanine at the end of the CDR3 is missing. No DNA is shown, since the ends of the CDR3 on it are uncertain; the CDR3 is the one TCRdb lists. The chain carries TRBV6-2 or TRBV6-3 and TRBJ1-3. CDR1 and CDR2 from the germline V gene are MNHEY and SVGEGT. The CDR3 is 14 amino acids in total, end residues counted. The CDR3: CASSPKYIGNTIHS.

In this sample, this clonotype turned up many times. The CDR3, as DNA: TGTGCTAGTGGTTTGGGGACCGGAGAGGCTTTCTTT. Residues: CASGLGTGEAFF. The rearrangement links TRBV12-5 to TRBJ1-1; no definite D call. V gave up 1 base and J gave up 11 bases, with 11 bases separating them. This CDR3 contains 12 residues. Per germline, CDR1 LGHNT and CDR2 FRNRAP.

Of note for this clonotype: A read error may produce the germline difference seen at one junction end. The rearrangement joins TRBV11-2 to TRBJ2-1; TRBD2 matches 9 bases. Germline V gene data show CDR1 as SGHAT and CDR2 as FQNNGV. The CDR3 extends over 14 amino acids. CDR3 loop: CASTLDGTSTEQFF. DNA of the CDR3: TGTGCCAGCACCTTAGACGGGACTAGCACTGAGCAATTCTTC.

V is TRBV30 and J is TRBJ2-7; 7 nucleotides match TRBD1. CDR1 GTSNPN and CDR2 SVGIG come from the germline V gene (reference sequence). The ends lost 2 bases at V and 5 bases at J; junction bases unmatched: 6. The CDR3 has 13 residues. DNA of the CDR3: TGTGCCTGGAGTCTTACAGGGGTCAACGAGCAGTACTTC. Encoded protein: CAWSLTGVNEQYF.

As regards this clonotype: A much bigger clone sits one base away, suggesting this may be a read error. This rearrangement joins TRBV29-1 to TRBJ2-1; maybe TRBD1 (6 bases). This CDR3 is built from 14 residues. Germline CDR1 and CDR2: SQVTM and ANQGSEA. V lost 8 bases, J lost 3 bases, and 17 bases lay in between. CDR3 loop: CSIPARQDYNEQFF. DNA for the CDR3: TGCAGCATCCCCGCCCGACAGGACTACAATGAGCAGTTCTTC.

A word on this clonotype: One end of the junction is discordant with germline, which a read error may explain. The chain links TRBV5-6 to TRBJ2-1; D ambiguous. Germline V CDR1 and CDR2: SGHDT, YYEEEE. This CDR3 spans 12 amino acids. The CDR3 here is CVSSSVGREQFF. As DNA, the CDR3 is TGTGTCAGCAGCTCGGTAGGTCGTGAGCAGTTCTTC.

Note on this clonotype: The CDR3 carries no conserved terminal phenylalanine or tryptophan, so it likely arises from a read error. The CDR3 nucleotides read TGTGCCAGCAGCCCCCGTGGGAGTACATACAATGAGCAGTTCCTC. This sequence encodes CASSPRGSTYNEQFL. V gene TRBV14 combines with J gene TRBJ2-1; a possible D gene is TRBD2 (5 bases). The CDR3 is made up of 15 amino acids. Germline-derived CDR1 and CDR2 are SGHDN and FVKESK. V lost 4 bases, J lost 4 bases, and 14 bases lay in between.

This clonotype turned up a few times. The rearrangement links TRBV7-8 to TRBJ2-1, with D unresolved. The CDR3 runs 11 residues. Germline loops: CDR1 SGHVS, CDR2 FQNEAQ. The V end lost 5 bases, the J end lost 5 bases, and 4 bases lay between the germline ends. The CDR3, as DNA: TGTGCCAGCAGCATTCACAATGAGCAGTTCTTC. Amino acid sequence: CASSIHNEQFF.

As concerns this clonotype: Since a much larger clone is just one base distant, this may be a read error. The rearrangement uses TRBV29-1 and TRBJ2-7; 9 nucleotides line up with TRBD2. J lost 4 bases, V lost 8 bases, and 12 bases had no gene match. The CDR3 totals 14 residues. Looked up from germline, CDR1 is SQVTM and CDR2 is ANQGSEA. CDR3 region: CSCELAGAWYEQYF. The CDR3 nucleotides are TGCAGCTGTGAATTAGCGGGAGCCTGGTACGAGCAGTACTTC.

This rearrangement joins TRBV28 to TRBJ2-7; perhaps D is TRBD1 or TRBD2 (5 bases each). Germline CDR1 reads MDHEN; CDR2 reads SYDVKM. This CDR3 has 12 amino acids. V lost 7 bases, J lost 3 bases, and 10 bases lay in between. The CDR3 bases are TGTGCCAGCAAGCGGACACTCTACGAGCAGTACTTC. Translation gives CASKRTLYEQYF.

Concerning this clonotype: A clone one base away is much larger, so this may be a read error. The chain couples TRBV6-2 or TRBV6-3 to TRBJ2-1, with unresolved D. This CDR3 is 10 amino acids long. Germline values: CDR1 MNHEY, CDR2 SVGEGT. The CDR3 DNA reads as TGTGCCATCGGGCACAATAAGCAGTTCTTC. Protein product: CAIGHNKQFF.

This clonotype turned up a few times. This chain uses TRBV28 with TRBJ2-5, with D possibly TRBD2 on 6 matching bases. The CDR3 has 13 residues. The V end was cut by 8 bases, the J end by 5 bases, with 15 bases between. Germline CDR1 is MDHEN and CDR2 is SYDVKM. The CDR3 bases are TGTGCCAGCCGACGGGACTTGGGGGAGACCCAGTACTTC. Its protein product is CASRRDLGETQYF. Full variable domain (outside the CDR3, taken from reference TRBV28 and TRBJ2-5): DVKVTQSSRYLVKRTGEKVFLECVQDMDHENMFWYRQDPGLGLRLIYFSYDVKMKEKGDIPEGYSVSREKKERFSLILESASTNQTSMYLCASRRDLGETQYFGPGTRLLVL.

The chain uses TRBV7-9 and TRBJ1-5; no clear D gene. This CDR3 is 12 amino acids long. Per the germline V gene, CDR1 is SEHNR and CDR2 is FQNEAQ (reference sequence). Trimming pared 1 base from V and 6 bases from J, leaving 4 bases between. The CDR3 DNA reads TGTGCCAGCAGCTTAGGTTTTCAGCCCCAGCATTTT. Amino acid sequence: CASSLGFQPQHF.

V is TRBV19 and J is TRBJ1-5; D ambiguous. Germline CDR1 is LNHDA and CDR2 is SQIVND (reference sequence). Trimming removed 8 bases at V and 0 bases at J, with 5 bases between. The CDR3 runs 12 residues. The CDR3: CASRHSNQPQHF. DNA for the CDR3: TGTGCCAGTCGACATAGCAATCAGCCCCAGCATTTT.